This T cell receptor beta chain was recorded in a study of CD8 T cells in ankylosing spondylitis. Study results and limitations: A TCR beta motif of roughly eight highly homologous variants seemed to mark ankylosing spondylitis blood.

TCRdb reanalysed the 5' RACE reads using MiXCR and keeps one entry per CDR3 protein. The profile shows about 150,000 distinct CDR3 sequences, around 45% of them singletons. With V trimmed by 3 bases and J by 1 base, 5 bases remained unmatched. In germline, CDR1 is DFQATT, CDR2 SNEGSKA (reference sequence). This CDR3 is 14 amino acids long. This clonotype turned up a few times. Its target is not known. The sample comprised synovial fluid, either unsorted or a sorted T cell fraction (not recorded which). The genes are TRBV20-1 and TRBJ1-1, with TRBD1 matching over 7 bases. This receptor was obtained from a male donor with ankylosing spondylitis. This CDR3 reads CSARKTGPNTEAFF. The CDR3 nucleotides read TGCAGTGCTAGGAAGACAGGGCCGAACACTGAAGCTTTCTTT.